The next 4 T cell receptor beta chains were all read from a single sample in a study of chemoradiotherapy in HPV16-positive cancers. Clones were sequenced by immunoSEQ multiplex PCR, and TCRdb holds only the in-frame ones, with some missing. The data contain over 6,000 clones, roughly four fifths of them seen just once; the ten biggest clones take up around 3%. The sequencing here drew on blood, taken from a patient who underwent chemoradiotherapy. The receptor source for this set is a human donor with HPV-associated anogenital cancer.

The chain employs TRBV4-2 and TRBJ2-3, with TRBD1 as a possible D gene (6 bases). Germline CDR1 reads LGHNA; CDR2 reads YNFKEQ. Trimming removed 4 bases from V and 4 bases from J, with 18 bases in between. The CDR3 has 16 amino acids. CDR3 loop: CASSPPGTPGADTQYF. DNA of the CDR3: TGTGCCAGCAGCCCCCCGGGGACCCCAGGGGCAGATACGCAGTATTTT.

The genes are TRBV27 and TRBJ1-1, with D uncertain. The germline V gene has CDR1 MNHEY and CDR2 SMNVEV (reference sequence). The V gene lost 4 bases and the J gene lost 4 bases, with 19 bases spanning the gap. The CDR3 spans 16 residues. CDR3 coding DNA: TGTGCCAGCAGTTCACCCTTGAGGGTCCGGGGCACTGAAGCTTTCTTT. This sequence encodes CASSSPLRVRGTEAFF.

CDR3 region: CASSYPSAGGGNTIYF. In DNA form, the CDR3 reads TGTGCCAGCAGTTACCCCAGCGCCGGGGGGGGAAACACCATATATTTT. V gene TRBV6-6 combines with J gene TRBJ1-3, with D perhaps matching TRBD1 (5 bases). Germline V gives CDR1 MNHNY, CDR2 SVGAGI (reference sequence). V lost 2 bases and J 4 bases, leaving 15 bases between the germline ends. The CDR3 totals 16 residues.

The rearrangement uses TRBV7-2 and TRBJ2-1, with a possible D match to TRBD2 (5 bases). Trimming removed 2 bases from V and 10 bases from J, with 15 bases in between. CDR1 SGHTA and CDR2 FQGNSA come from the germline V gene. There are 14 residues in the CDR3. CDR3 in amino acids: CASSLLPSKQEQFF. The CDR3, as DNA: TGTGCCAGCAGCTTATTACCTAGCAAGCAAGAGCAGTTCTTC.